These 32 T cell receptor beta chains share one sample of origin, sequenced in a study of T-cell memory formation after mild COVID-19. From the 5' RACE reads, TCRdb called clonotypes with MiXCR, one entry per CDR3 protein. The table lists some 340,000 distinct CDR3 sequences, under 15% of them singletons. The specimen sequenced was PBMCs or a T cell subset sorted from them (not recorded which). The receptors derive from a man aged 18 to 30 who had mild COVID-19 (a few samples of this study predate the infection). Cell type and time point are not known.

A few counts support this clonotype. This sequence joins TRBV12-3 or TRBV12-4 and TRBJ1-2; 10 bases line up with TRBD1. The CDR3 contains 16 residues. Unmatched junction bases numbered 1, after V lost 0 bases and J lost 0 bases. As DNA, the CDR3 is TGTGCCAGCAGTTTAGCCGGGACAGGGGCTAACTATGGCTACACCTTC. This sequence encodes CASSLAGTGANYGYTF.

This clonotype was seen only a few times. V and J are TRBV20-1 and TRBJ2-1; D is perhaps TRBD1 (5 bases). V gave up 3 bases and J gave up 0 bases, with 12 bases separating them. Germline loops: CDR1 DFQATT, CDR2 SNEGSKA (reference sequence). This CDR3 comprises 15 residues. The CDR3 nucleotides read TGCAGTGCTAGGGTGGGGCCGAGCTCCTACAATGAGCAGTTCTTC. Translated, it gives CSARVGPSSYNEQFF.

The V call is TRBV18, the J call TRBJ2-3; D call uncertain. Germline V CDR1 and CDR2: KGHSH, LQKENI. This CDR3 is built from 14 residues. V was trimmed by 3 bases and J by 6 bases, leaving 13 bases between them. Here the CDR3 DNA reads TGTGCCAGCTCACCGGGTCTTTTCCCGGATACGCAGTATTTT. Translated: CASSPGLFPDTQYF. The full variable domain, completed using reference TRBV18 and TRBJ2-3, is NAGVMQNPRHLVRRRGQEARLRCSPMKGHSHVYWYRQLPEEGLKFMVYLQKENIIDESGMPKERFSAEFPKEGPSILRIQQVVRGDSAAYFCASSPGLFPDTQYFGPGTRLTVL.

This clonotype was recorded once. This chain's CDR3 is CASSYRLAGGLEQFF. CDR3 in DNA: TGTGCCAGCAGTTACCGACTAGCGGGGGGGCTTGAGCAGTTCTTC. The genes are TRBV6-2 or TRBV6-3 and TRBJ2-1; the match to TRBD2 covers 14 bases. Per the germline V gene, CDR1 is MNHEY and CDR2 is SVGEGT. The V gene end was trimmed by 2 bases and the J gene end by 9 bases; junction bases not matched to a gene: 3. The CDR3 runs 15 residues.

The V call is TRBV6-6, the J call TRBJ2-1; 7 bases agree with TRBD1. The CDR3 loop spans 12 amino acids. CDR1 is MNHNY, CDR2 SVGAGI, per germline (reference sequence). The junction had 3 bases not matched to a gene; V was cut back by 3 bases and J by 10 bases. CDR3 in amino acids: CASSYGQVEQFF. The CDR3, as DNA: TGTGCCAGCAGTTATGGACAGGTAGAGCAGTTCTTC.

This clonotype was detected a few times. The chain has TRBV5-1 and TRBJ2-3; possibly TRBD1 for D (6 bases). The germline V gene encodes CDR1 SGHRS and CDR2 YFSETQ. The CDR3 is 14 residues long. Trimming removed 4 bases from V and 0 bases from J, with 9 bases in between. In DNA, the CDR3 is TGCGCCAGCAGCATCGGACAGAGCACAGATACGCAGTATTTT. This gives the protein CASSIGQSTDTQYF. Full variable domain (outside the CDR3, taken from reference TRBV5-1 and TRBJ2-3): KAGVTQTPRYLIKTRGQQVTLSCSPISGHRSVSWYQQTPGQGLQFLFEYFSETQRNKGNFPGRFSGRQFSNSRSEMNVSTLELGDSALYLCASSIGQSTDTQYFGPGTRLTVL.

The chain joins TRBV6-5 to TRBJ1-3; D unresolved. The CDR3 spans 14 residues. V lost 2 bases and J 0 bases, leaving 5 bases between the germline ends. The germline gives CDR1 MNHEY, CDR2 SVGAGI. CDR3 region: CASSYDTSGNTIYF. The CDR3 DNA is TGTGCCAGCAGTTACGACACCTCTGGAAACACCATATATTTT.

This chain uses TRBV7-8 with TRBJ1-2, with 10 bases aligning to TRBD1. This CDR3 has 14 residues. The junction had 4 bases not matched to a gene; V was cut back by 4 bases and J by 5 bases. The germline V gene encodes CDR1 SGHVS and CDR2 FQNEAQ. The CDR3 spells CASSWTGGGYGYTF. CDR3 in DNA: TGTGCCAGCAGCTGGACAGGGGGGGGGTATGGCTACACCTTC.

This clonotype appeared many times. The chain carries TRBV5-5 and TRBJ2-3, with 7 bases identical to TRBD1. In germline, CDR1 is SGHKS, CDR2 YYEKEE (reference sequence). The CDR3 totals 14 residues. V dropped 7 bases and J dropped 5; count of bases not matched to a gene: 10. The CDR3 sequence: CASSRGAGGDTQYF. CDR3 DNA sequence: TGTGCCAGCTCCCGAGGGGCAGGGGGAGATACGCAGTATTTT.

This clonotype was found a few times. The rearrangement joins TRBV9 to TRBJ2-5, with a tentative D call TRBD1 (6 bases). The CDR3 has 14 residues. The V end lost 2 bases, the J end lost 4 bases, and 12 bases lay between the germline ends. In germline, CDR1 is SGDLS, CDR2 YYNGEE. CDR3 amino acids: CASSVSGGGETQYF. As DNA, the CDR3 is TGTGCCAGCAGCGTTAGTGGGGGCGGAGAGACCCAGTACTTC.

The chain is built from TRBV10-3 and TRBJ1-1; D perhaps matches TRBD1 (5 bases). The CDR3 loop spans 14 amino acids. Germline CDR1 reads ENHRY; CDR2 reads SYGVKD. V was shortened by 3 bases and J by 5 bases, with 13 bases between the two germline ends. CDR3 amino acids: CAISDPGLRTEAFF. The DNA of the CDR3 is TGTGCCATCAGTGATCCGGGGCTGAGGACTGAAGCTTTCTTT.

The V gene is TRBV5-1, the J gene TRBJ1-1; TRBD1 is a possible D gene (6 bases). The V end was cut by 7 bases, the J end by 1 base, with 20 bases between. Germline V lookup: CDR1 SGHRS, CDR2 YFSETQ. The CDR3 loop spans 16 amino acids. Here the CDR3 reads CASSSRDTRGNTEAFF. Written as DNA, the CDR3 is TGCGCCAGCTCTTCTCGGGACACCCGGGGGAACACTGAAGCTTTCTTT.

This clonotype has a count of ten or more. This chain links TRBV7-3 with TRBJ2-1; TRBD2 agrees at 11 bases. This CDR3 contains 15 residues. Germline loops: CDR1 SGHTA, CDR2 FQGTGA. V trimming: 4 bases; J trimming: 4 bases; junction bases outside the gene matches: 3. Here the CDR3 DNA reads TGTGCCAGCAGCTCTAGCGGGGGGCTGTACAATGAGCAGTTCTTC. Translation: CASSSSGGLYNEQFF.

This chain uses TRBV5-1 with TRBJ2-1; TRBD1 might be the D (5 bases). Trimming stripped 6 bases from V and 4 bases from J, with 17 bases between. The V gene's germline CDR1 is SGHRS and CDR2 YFSETQ. The CDR3 contains 15 residues. The CDR3 DNA follows: TGCGCCAGCACCCGCGTGACAGACAATTACAATGAGCAGTTCTTC. Translation: CASTRVTDNYNEQFF.

This clonotype occurred many times. The chain is built from TRBV12-3 or TRBV12-4 and TRBJ2-7, with TRBD1 matching over 8 bases. V shed 5 bases and J 6 bases; nucleotides not matched to a gene: 3. The CDR3 covers 12 residues. As DNA, the CDR3 is TGTGCCAGCAGTCTCACAGGGGGCGAGCAGTACTTC. Translation gives CASSLTGGEQYF.

The table lists this clonotype with a few counts. The chain recombines TRBV28 with TRBJ1-3; D is uncertain. Germline loops: CDR1 MDHEN, CDR2 SYDVKM. This CDR3 contains 13 residues. The V end lost 7 bases, the J end lost 0 bases, and 7 bases lay between the germline ends. The CDR3 region has the DNA TGTGCCAGCACCCCCAGCTCTGGAAACACCATATATTTT. Amino acids: CASTPSSGNTIYF.

Many counts were recorded for this clonotype. The chain has TRBV12-5 and TRBJ2-5; TRBD1 agrees at 8 bases. Germline-derived CDR1 and CDR2 are LGHNT and FRNRAP. The CDR3 runs to 12 residues. The junction had 0 bases not matched to a gene; V was cut back by 0 bases and J by 9 bases. CDR3 sequence (DNA): TGTGCTAGTGGTTTGGTGGACAGGGCCCAGTACTTC. Protein product: CASGLVDRAQYF. The entire variable domain, with the rest obtained from reference TRBV12-5 and TRBJ2-5, is as follows: DARVTQTPRHKVTEMGQEVTMRCQPILGHNTVFWYRQTMMQGLELLAYFRNRAPLDDSGMPKDRFSAEMPDATLATLKIQPSEPRDSAVYFCASGLVDRAQYFGPGTRLLVL.

This rearrangement joins TRBV12-3 or TRBV12-4 to TRBJ1-4, with D tentatively TRBD1 (5 bases). The length of the CDR3 is 15 residues. V was shortened by 6 bases and J by 4 bases, with 15 bases between the two germline ends. The CDR3, as DNA: TGTGCCAGCAGCTGGCCGGGGGGACTTAATGAAAAACTGTTTTTT. This translates into CASSWPGGLNEKLFF.

This clonotype was picked up a small number of times. The chain joins TRBV6-1 to TRBJ2-7, with 7 nucleotides matching TRBD2. Trimming cost V 6 bases and J 2 bases; bases outside gene matches: 10. CDR1 and CDR2 from the germline V gene are MNHNS and SASEGT. The CDR3 contains 15 residues. The CDR3 bases are TGTGCCAGCAGGCCCGGGGGGTATGGGACCTACGAGCAGTACTTC. Translating gives CASRPGGYGTYEQYF.

The chain has TRBV1 and TRBJ2-2; the table calls TRBD2, which could not be checked here. TRBV1 is a recognized pseudogene. CDR3 length: 17 residues. DNA of the CDR3: TGCACCAGCAGCCTAGATCGGCGGGGGGCAGGTACCGGGGAGCTGTTTTTT. Translated: CTSSLDRRGAGTGELFF.

The chain carries TRBV11-2 and TRBJ2-2; tentative D call: TRBD1 (5 bases). This CDR3 comprises 13 residues. V was cut by 8 bases and J by 0 bases, with 7 bases left in between. Germline CDR1 and CDR2: SGHAT and FQNNGV. The CDR3 DNA reads TGTGCCAGCCGACAGTCGAACACCGGGGAGCTGTTTTTT. The encoded protein is CASRQSNTGELFF.

The chain recombines TRBV7-9 with TRBJ1-2, with 10 bases aligning to TRBD1. CDR1 is SEHNR, CDR2 FQNEAQ, per germline (reference sequence). The CDR3 contains 14 residues. With 1 base clipped from V and 6 bases from J, the junction kept 2 bases outside the gene matches. The CDR3 region is CASSLVGTGDGYTF. CDR3 bases: TGTGCCAGCAGCTTAGTGGGGACAGGGGATGGCTACACCTTC.

The chain has TRBV2 and TRBJ2-5; D might be TRBD1 or TRBD2, each matching 5 bases. CDR1 is SNHLY, CDR2 FYNNEI, per germline. This CDR3 contains 14 residues. Trimming removed 5 bases from V and 4 bases from J, with 14 bases in between. For the CDR3, the DNA is TGTGCCAGCAGTTTAGGACCTGGGGGAGAGACCCAGTACTTC. It translates to CASSLGPGGETQYF.

This clonotype was observed many times. The chain links TRBV7-2 to TRBJ1-4, with a possible D match to TRBD1 (6 bases). Germline V gene sequence: CDR1 SGHTA, CDR2 FQGNSA. The V and J ends lost 5 bases and 10 bases respectively, with 17 bases between them. The CDR3 sequence is 14 residues long. CDR3 in amino acids: CASSPRGGAGKLFF. The CDR3 nucleotides are TGTGCCAGCAGCCCTCGGGGGGGGGCCGGAAAACTGTTTTTT.

The rearrangement joins TRBV9 to TRBJ2-1, with a weak D call TRBD2 (5 bases). V dropped 0 bases and J dropped 1 base, with 11 bases sitting between them. This CDR3 has 16 amino acids. Per the germline V gene, CDR1 is SGDLS and CDR2 is YYNGEE. CDR3 sequence (DNA): TGTGCCAGCAGCGTAGCTGTCCGGGGTTCCTACAATGAGCAGTTCTTC. This codes for CASSVAVRGSYNEQFF.

V is TRBV2 and J is TRBJ1-4, with 11 positions matching TRBD1. The CDR3 has 15 residues. Germline V gene lookup returns CDR1 SNHLY and CDR2 FYNNEI. Trimming at V came to 8 bases and at J to 8 bases, leaving 10 bases not matched to a gene. In nucleotides, the CDR3 is TGTGCCAGCGTAGATTGGGACAGGGGGGCCGAAAAACTGTTTTTT. Amino acids: CASVDWDRGAEKLFF.

This clonotype appeared a few times. The V and J genes are TRBV20-1 and TRBJ1-5, with TRBD1 matching over 10 bases. CDR1 and CDR2 from the germline V gene are DFQATT and SNEGSKA (reference sequence). The CDR3 is 14 amino acids. With 1 base clipped from V and 5 bases from J, the junction kept 2 bases outside the gene matches. The CDR3 is CSARGTGGYQPQHF. The CDR3 DNA reads as TGCAGTGCTAGAGGGACAGGGGGATATCAGCCCCAGCATTTT.

The chain combines TRBV5-1 with TRBJ1-2, with TRBD1 identical over 7 bases. V shed 0 bases and J 7 bases; nucleotides not matched to a gene: 6. CDR3 length: 14 amino acids. The V gene's germline CDR1 is SGHRS and CDR2 YFSETQ. CDR3 DNA sequence: TGCGCCAGCAGCTTGGATTCAGGGGGAGGTGGCTACACCTTC. Its protein product is CASSLDSGGGGYTF.

The chain couples TRBV6-5 to TRBJ2-2; no definite D call. CDR1 MNHEY and CDR2 SVGAGI come from the germline V gene. The V and J ends lost 2 bases and 5 bases respectively, with 9 bases between them. This CDR3 contains 14 residues. CDR3 bases: TGTGCCAGCAGTTACGTCCGGAGTACCGGGGAGCTGTTTTTT. Its translation: CASSYVRSTGELFF.

This clonotype was recorded a few times. The chain recombines TRBV6-2 or TRBV6-3 with TRBJ1-2; a weak D match, TRBD1 (5 bases). The CDR3 runs to 12 residues. Germline loops: CDR1 MNHEY, CDR2 SVGEGT. The ends were cut back, 7 bases at V and 8 bases at J, with 14 bases in the middle. The CDR3 region is CASTRQLDGYTF. The CDR3 bases are TGTGCCAGCACTAGACAGCTTGACGGCTACACCTTC.

The V and J genes are TRBV30 and TRBJ1-2; tentatively, D is TRBD1 (5 bases). Germline CDR1 reads GTSNPN; CDR2 reads SVGIG (reference sequence). V gave up 4 bases and J gave up 1 base, with 10 bases separating them. This CDR3 is built from 13 residues. The CDR3 DNA reads TGTGCCTGGACCTGGGACCTTAACTATGGCTACACCTTC. Translating gives CAWTWDLNYGYTF.

V gene TRBV4-1 combines with J gene TRBJ1-1; 9 positions match TRBD1. V was pared by 3 bases and J by 4 bases, with 6 bases of the junction left unmatched. CDR1 is MGHRA, CDR2 YSYEKL, per germline. The CDR3 is made up of 15 amino acids. The CDR3 protein is CASSQQQGASTEAFF. In DNA form, the CDR3 reads TGCGCCAGCAGCCAGCAACAGGGGGCGAGCACTGAAGCTTTCTTT.